This T cell receptor (beta chain) comes out of a study of CD8 T cells in Susac syndrome. Reverse transcription of about 0.45 to 1 ug RNA was performed with random hexamers. TCRdb ran MiXCR on the immunoSEQ multiplex PCR reads and lists one entry per CDR3 protein. The repertoire holds about 49,000 distinct CDR3 sequences, with roughly 93% as singletons. While CD8+ and CD4+ T cells were isolated negatively, TEMRA cells were enriched by FACS. This CDR3 region has 15 residues. The ends were cut back, 5 bases at V and 0 bases at J, with 14 bases in the middle. Germline CDR1 reads SGHVS; CDR2 reads FQNEAQ. The chain combines TRBV7-8 with TRBJ2-7, with a possible D match to TRBD1 (6 bases). Specimen: CD8+ T cells from PBMCs. The sequence was collected from a human donor in good health. The CDR3, as DNA: TGTGCCAGCAGCCGCCTGACAGGAACCTCCTACGAGCAGTACTTC. Translating gives CASSRLTGTSYEQYF.